The 22 T cell receptor beta chains in this list originate from one sample, sequenced in a study of blood T cell repertoires in COVID-19. The protocol was immunoSEQ multiplex PCR, while the TCRdb copy is restricted to in-frame clones and leaves out a portion. Of about 230,000 clones detected, around 86% appear once; the ten largest clones hold 15% to 19%. Sequencing was carried out using PBMCs or T cells enriched from blood (not recorded which). The receptors come from a man aged 18 to 29 who had recovered from COVID-19.

The rearrangement links TRBV18 to TRBJ1-2, with D possibly matching TRBD1 (5 bases). V lost 3 bases to trimming and J lost 7 bases, with 12 bases between them. CDR3 length equals 13 residues. CDR1 is KGHSH and CDR2 is LQKENI in the germline V gene. This CDR3 reads CASSPDRGFGYTF. In DNA, the CDR3 is TGTGCCAGCTCACCGGACCGGGGGTTTGGCTACACCTTC.

V is TRBV5-3 and J is TRBJ1-2, with 9 nucleotides matching TRBD1. TRBV5-3 is assigned to the ORF class and has an uncertain function. There are 16 residues in the CDR3. V shed 4 bases, J shed 6 bases, and the junction held 13 bases outside the gene matches. CDR3 sequence: CARSMEQPGQGDGYTF. Here the CDR3 DNA reads TGTGCCAGAAGCATGGAGCAACCGGGACAGGGAGATGGCTACACCTTC.

This clone was seen a single time. The chain employs TRBV10-3 and TRBJ1-1; TRBD1 aligns across 7 bases. The germline gives CDR1 ENHRY, CDR2 SYGVKD. V was pared by 6 bases and J by 1 base, with 5 bases of the junction left unmatched. The CDR3 is 14 residues long. CDR3 bases: TGTGCCATCAGCAGACAGGGTCCGAACACTGAAGCTTTCTTT. Amino acid sequence: CAISRQGPNTEAFF.

V is TRBV19 and J is TRBJ2-7, with D perhaps TRBD1 (6 bases). V shed 4 bases and J shed 4 bases, with 8 bases lying between them. Germline assignment: CDR1 LNHDA and CDR2 SQIVND (reference sequence). There are 12 residues in the CDR3. Here the CDR3 reads CASSNQGYEQYF. The DNA for the CDR3 is TGTGCCAGTAGTAACCAGGGGTACGAGCAGTACTTC.

The CDR3 coding sequence is TGTGCCAGCAGCCCGACGACAGGTTTGAACTATGGCTACACCTTC. Its protein product is CASSPTTGLNYGYTF. The V gene is TRBV4-2, the J gene TRBJ1-2, with TRBD1 as a possible D gene (6 bases). Trimming removed 4 bases from V and 2 bases from J, with 14 bases in between. CDR3 length equals 15 residues. CDR1 is LGHNA and CDR2 is YNFKEQ in the germline V gene.

V is TRBV30 and J is TRBJ2-5; 10 bases map to TRBD2. CDR3 length: 13 residues. Germline V gene lookup returns CDR1 GTSNPN and CDR2 SVGIG (reference sequence). The trim removed 5 bases at V and 1 base at J, leaving 1 base unmatched. The CDR3 loop reads CAWGLAAQETQYF. The CDR3 DNA follows: TGTGCCTGGGGACTAGCGGCCCAAGAGACCCAGTACTTC.

This chain uses TRBV11-3 with TRBJ2-7, with 15 positions matching TRBD2. The germline V gene encodes CDR1 SGHNT and CDR2 YENEEA. V trimming: 5 bases; J trimming: 6 bases; junction bases outside the gene matches: 2. The CDR3 extends over 14 amino acids. CDR3 protein: CASSGLAGGFEQYF. The CDR3 DNA follows: TGTGCCAGCAGCGGACTAGCGGGAGGGTTCGAGCAGTACTTC.

This clone was picked up a small number of times. This chain uses TRBV11-3 with TRBJ2-1; 13 nucleotides align to TRBD2. The CDR3 length is 15 residues. V shed 1 base and J 7 bases; nucleotides not matched to a gene: 1. Germline V gene sequence: CDR1 SGHNT, CDR2 YENEEA. The CDR3 loop reads CASSLGTSGSNEQFF. The CDR3 DNA sequence: TGTGCCAGCAGCTTAGGGACTAGCGGGAGTAATGAGCAGTTCTTC.

The table lists this clone with a count of one. The gene calls are TRBV5-1 and TRBJ1-1; 9 bases line up with TRBD1. The V gene end was trimmed by 4 bases and the J gene end by 5 bases; junction bases not matched to a gene: 3. The CDR3 runs to 13 residues. Looked up from germline, CDR1 is SGHRS and CDR2 is YFSETQ. The CDR3 coding sequence is TGCGCCAGCAGCCCTGGACAGGGGACTGAAGCTTTCTTT. This encodes CASSPGQGTEAFF.

The chain couples TRBV11-2 to TRBJ2-2; weak D call: TRBD1 (6 bases). Looked up from germline, CDR1 is SGHAT and CDR2 is FQNNGV. This CDR3 spans 13 amino acids. V lost 7 bases to trimming and J lost 6 bases, with 12 bases between them. This CDR3 reads CASTEQGPGELFF. The CDR3 DNA is TGTGCCAGCACAGAACAGGGCCCCGGGGAGCTGTTTTTT.

The CDR3 protein is CASSLGLTSGRGDTQYF. Written as DNA, the CDR3 is TGTGCCAGCAGCTTGGGATTGACTAGCGGGAGAGGTGATACGCAGTATTTT. V gene TRBV5-4 combines with J gene TRBJ2-3; the match to TRBD2 covers 12 bases. After removal of 0 bases from V and 6 bases from J, the junction contained 8 bases not matched to a gene. Looked up from germline, CDR1 is SGHNT and CDR2 is YYREEE (reference sequence). This CDR3 spans 17 amino acids.

V usage is TRBV19 and J usage is TRBJ1-5; TRBD1 matches at 11 bases. CDR1 is LNHDA, CDR2 SQIVND, per germline (reference sequence). Trimming removed 5 bases from V and 6 bases from J; junction bases left unmatched: 3. The length of the CDR3 is 14 residues. CDR3 DNA sequence: TGTGCCAGTAGTGGAGGACAGGGGGCTCAGCCCCAGCATTTT. Residues: CASSGGQGAQPQHF.

This clone was seen only once. The V gene is TRBV19, the J gene TRBJ1-1; maybe TRBD1 (5 bases). The CDR3 consists of 13 residues. Germline loops: CDR1 LNHDA, CDR2 SQIVND (reference sequence). V was clipped by 7 bases and J by 1 base, with 10 bases between them. CDR3 DNA: TGTGCCAGTACCACCCAGGGGAACACTGAAGCTTTCTTT. It specifies CASTTQGNTEAFF.

The chain carries TRBV7-2 and TRBJ1-2, with 7 bases lining up with TRBD1. Losses at the gene ends were 1 base for V and 4 bases for J; bases not matched to a gene: 3. The germline V gene encodes CDR1 SGHTA and CDR2 FQGNSA. The CDR3 loop spans 14 amino acids. CDR3 DNA sequence: TGTGCCAGCAGCTTAGAGGCAGGGGGCTATGGCTACACCTTC. Translated: CASSLEAGGYGYTF. The full variable domain, in which reference TRBV7-2 and TRBJ1-2 provide the parts outside the CDR3, is GAGVSQSPSNKVTEKGKDVELRCDPISGHTALYWYRQSLGQGLEFLIYFQGNSAPDKSGLPSDRFSAERTGGSVSTLTIQRTQQEDSAVYLCASSLEAGGYGYTFGSGTRLTVV.

This clone is a singleton in its sample. The junction does not match germline at one end; this may be a read error. The chain combines TRBV10-3 with TRBJ1-4; possible D gene TRBD1, 6 bases. The CDR3 runs 13 residues. Germline loops: CDR1 ENHRY, CDR2 SYGVKD. CDR3 in amino acids: CATSGGGEEKLFF. Here the CDR3 DNA reads TGTGCCACCAGTGGTGGGGGCGAAGAAAAACTGTTTTTT.

The V call is TRBV5-1, the J call TRBJ2-1, with 13 bases that match TRBD2. The CDR3 runs to 15 residues. V lost 2 bases to trimming and J lost 8 bases; unmatched junction nucleotides: 4. Germline V gives CDR1 SGHRS, CDR2 YFSETQ. The CDR3 nucleotides read TGCGCCAGCAGCTTAAGACTAGCGGGAGGCGATGAGCAGTTCTTC. As protein: CASSLRLAGGDEQFF.

V and J are TRBV7-9 and TRBJ2-3; 7 nucleotides match TRBD1. The CDR3 loop spans 16 amino acids. J gave up 3 bases and V 4 bases, and 10 bases lay outside the gene matches. Germline V CDR1 and CDR2: SEHNR, FQNEAQ (reference sequence). CDR3: CASSSIVGGGTDTQYF. The CDR3 coding sequence is TGTGCCAGCAGCTCTATAGTAGGGGGCGGGACAGATACGCAGTATTTT.

V and J are TRBV5-1 and TRBJ2-5; D unresolved. CDR3 length: 14 residues. CDR1 and CDR2 from the germline V gene are SGHRS and YFSETQ. V was cut by 1 base and J by 4 bases, with 11 bases left in between. CDR3: CASSLPSSSETQYF. The CDR3 DNA is TGCGCCAGCAGCTTGCCCTCGAGTTCAGAGACCCAGTACTTC.

This clone was picked up one time. This chain links TRBV11-3 with TRBJ2-7; D may be TRBD2 (5 bases). The V gene lost 1 base and the J gene lost 2 bases, with 9 bases spanning the gap. The CDR3 loop spans 14 amino acids. Germline V gene data show CDR1 as SGHNT and CDR2 as YENEEA. Here the CDR3 DNA reads TGTGCCAGCAGCTTAGGACTACCGACCTACGAGCAGTACTTC. It encodes CASSLGLPTYEQYF.

The chain uses TRBV5-1 and TRBJ1-2; no firm D call. This CDR3 is built from 13 residues. Per the germline V gene, CDR1 is SGHRS and CDR2 is YFSETQ. V gave up 0 bases and J gave up 7 bases, with 10 bases separating them. The CDR3 DNA sequence: TGCGCCAGCAGCTTGGGGCAGGAAACTGGCTACACCTTC. Protein product: CASSLGQETGYTF.

The rearrangement links TRBV30 to TRBJ2-5; TRBD2 aligns across 12 bases. There are 14 residues in the CDR3. V shed 5 bases and J 7 bases; nucleotides not matched to a gene: 8. Germline V gives CDR1 GTSNPN, CDR2 SVGIG (reference sequence). The CDR3: CAWELAGGQGTQYF. The CDR3 coding sequence is TGTGCCTGGGAACTAGCGGGGGGCCAGGGGACCCAGTACTTC.

There are a few counts of this clone. The rearrangement joins TRBV5-6 to TRBJ1-1, with TRBD1 matching 8 bases. V was clipped by 4 bases and J by 2 bases; unmatched bases: 10. Per the germline V gene, CDR1 is SGHDT and CDR2 is YYEEEE. The CDR3 has 16 residues. The CDR3: CASSKPLGQENTEAFF. DNA of the CDR3: TGTGCCAGCAGCAAACCGCTGGGACAGGAAAACACTGAAGCTTTCTTT. Based on the CDR3 plus reference TRBV5-6 and TRBJ1-1, the full variable domain is DAGVTQSPTHLIKTRGQQVTLRCSPKSGHDTVSWYQQALGQGPQFIFQYYEEEERQRGNFPDRFSGHQFPNYSSELNVNALLLGDSALYLCASSKPLGQENTEAFFGQGTRLTVV.